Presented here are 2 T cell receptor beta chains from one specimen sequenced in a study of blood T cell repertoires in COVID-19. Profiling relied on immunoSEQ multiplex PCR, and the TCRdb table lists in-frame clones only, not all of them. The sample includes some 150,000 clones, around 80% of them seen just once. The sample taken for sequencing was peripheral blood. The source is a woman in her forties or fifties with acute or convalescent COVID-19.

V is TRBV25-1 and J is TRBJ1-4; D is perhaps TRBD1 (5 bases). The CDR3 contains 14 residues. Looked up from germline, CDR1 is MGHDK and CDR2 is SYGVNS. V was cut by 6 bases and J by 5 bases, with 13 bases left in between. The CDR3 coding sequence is TGTGCCAGCAGGAAGAGGGGAGGAAATGAAAAACTGTTTTTT. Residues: CASRKRGGNEKLFF.

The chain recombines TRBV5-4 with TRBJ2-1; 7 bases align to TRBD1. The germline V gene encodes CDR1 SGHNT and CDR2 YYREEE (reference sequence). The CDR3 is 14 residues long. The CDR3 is CEVGGPDSYNEQFF. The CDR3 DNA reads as TGTGAGGTAGGGGGCCCCGACTCCTACAATGAGCAGTTCTTC.